These 3 T cell receptor beta chains share one sample of origin, sequenced in a study of shared clonotypes between healthy human individuals. Data came from immunoSEQ multiplex PCR; TCRdb stores just in-frame clones and leaves some out. The sample consists of some 2,000,000 clones, more than 90% of them appearing once. The sample consisted of naive CD4+ T cells sorted from blood. This sample's subset: CD45RA+ positively selected. The receptors shown here come from a man aged 18 to 30 in good health.

The chain uses TRBV28 and TRBJ2-3; tentative D call: TRBD1 (6 bases). The CDR3 has 15 amino acids. V lost 0 bases, J lost 3 bases, and 10 bases lay in between. Germline V gene data show CDR1 as MDHEN and CDR2 as SYDVKM. The CDR3 region has the DNA TGTGCCAGCAGTTTATGGGCTACAGGGACAGATACGCAGTATTTT. Translation gives CASSLWATGTDTQYF.

This clone appeared a single time. CDR3 DNA: TGTGCCAGCAGTCCCTGGACAGAAAATTCACCCCTCCACTTT. As protein: CASSPWTENSPLHF. J is TRBJ1-6 and V is TRBV28; TRBD1 might be the D (6 bases). The germline CDR1 and CDR2 sequences are MDHEN and SYDVKM. The CDR3 is 14 amino acids. V gave up 5 bases and J gave up 7 bases, with 12 bases separating them.

This sequence joins TRBV7-8 and TRBJ2-3; no reliable D call. Looked up from germline, CDR1 is SGHVS and CDR2 is FQNEAQ. The V end was cut by 4 bases, the J end by 6 bases, with 8 bases between. This CDR3 spans 12 amino acids. Written as DNA, the CDR3 is TGTGCCAGCAGCTGGTTTGCCGATACGCAGTATTTT. Its protein is CASSWFADTQYF.